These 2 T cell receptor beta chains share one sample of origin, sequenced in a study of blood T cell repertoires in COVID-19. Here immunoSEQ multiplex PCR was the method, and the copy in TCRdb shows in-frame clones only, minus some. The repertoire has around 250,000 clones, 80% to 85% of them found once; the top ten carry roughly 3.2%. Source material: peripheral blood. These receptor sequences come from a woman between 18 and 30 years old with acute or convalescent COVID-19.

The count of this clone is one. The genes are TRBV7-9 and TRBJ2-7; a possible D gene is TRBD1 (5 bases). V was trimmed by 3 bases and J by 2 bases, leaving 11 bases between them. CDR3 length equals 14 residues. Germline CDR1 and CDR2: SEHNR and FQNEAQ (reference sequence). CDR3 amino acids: CASSFPTAPYEQYF. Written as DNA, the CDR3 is TGTGCCAGCAGCTTCCCGACAGCTCCCTACGAGCAGTACTTC.

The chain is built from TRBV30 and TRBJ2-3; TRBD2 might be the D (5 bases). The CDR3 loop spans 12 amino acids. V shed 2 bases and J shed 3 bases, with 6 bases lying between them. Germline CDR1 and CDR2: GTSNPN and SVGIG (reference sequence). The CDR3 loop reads CAWSTGTDTQYF. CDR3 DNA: TGTGCCTGGAGTACGGGGACAGATACGCAGTATTTT. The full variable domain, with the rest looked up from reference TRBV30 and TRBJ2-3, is SQTIHQWPATLVQPVGSPLSLECTVEGTSNPNLYWYRQAAGRGLQLLFYSVGIGQISSEVPQNLSASRPQDRQFILSSKKLLLSDSGFYLCAWSTGTDTQYFGPGTRLTVL.